These T cell receptor beta chains were read from a single sample in a study of blood T cell repertoires in COVID-19. Clones were read by immunoSEQ multiplex PCR, and TCRdb kept only the in-frame ones, dropping some. The top ten clones hold 5% to 7% of a sample with about 42,000 clones, around four fifths of them seen once. The sequenced material came from peripheral blood. Source of these receptors: a man in his fifties with active COVID-19. The CDR3 runs from the conserved cysteine through the conserved F or W. Each record gives: J gene, D gene, V gene, clone size, CDR3 DNA, CDR3 protein. A D gene is named only where the DNA matches it firmly. For some rows the clone size is stated as once, few or many, or as a class when expanded; others skip it.

TRBJ1-2 TRBD1 TRBV11-1 - TGTGCCAGCAGCGCCTCCCTGACAGGGATTAGTGGCTACACCTTC CASSASLTGISGYTF
TRBJ2-2 - TRBV29-1 - TGCAGCGTTGACTTCGAGGTCACCGGGGAGCTGTTTTTT CSVDFEVTGELFF
TRBJ2-7 - TRBV14 - TGTGCCAGCAGCCAAGATCTTAACAGTTACGAGCAGTACTTC CASSQDLNSYEQYF
TRBJ2-5 TRBD1 TRBV7-2 few TGTGCCAGCAGCCAAGCCCCAACGACAGGGGGCCGTGAGACCCAGTACTTC CASSQAPTTGGRETQYF
TRBJ2-6 TRBD1 TRBV7-2 - TGTGCCAGCAGCTTCAGGGGGCCTGGGGCCAACGTCCTGACTTTC CASSFRGPGANVLTF
TRBJ2-7 - TRBV11-3 - TGTGCCAGCAGCTTAGGCTCAGGGACCTACGAGCAGTACTTC CASSLGSGTYEQYF
TRBJ2-5 - TRBV30 - TGTGCCTGGAGAGTAGGGTGGGCAGGGCAAGAGACCCAGTACTTC CAWRVGWAGQETQYF
TRBJ2-1 TRBD2 TRBV5-4 - TGTGCCAGCAGCCAACCACTAGCGGGAGTGGGTGAGCAGTTCTTC CASSQPLAGVGEQFF
TRBJ2-7 - TRBV7-9 once TGTGCCAGCACCGACGGGAGCTCCTACGAGCAGTACTTC CASTDGSSYEQYF
TRBJ2-1 TRBD1 TRBV2 - TGTGCCAGCAGGGGTCCGGGACAGGGGGCGGGCTACAATGAGCAGTTCTTC CASRGPGQGAGYNEQFF
TRBJ2-7 - TRBV7-9 few TGTGCCAGCAGCCCGCGGGGTGGGGTTAACTACGAGCAGTACTTC CASSPRGGVNYEQYF
TRBJ2-2 TRBD2 TRBV9 - TGTGCCAGCAGCGGGACTAGCGGGAGAGTCGGGGAGCTGTTTTTT CASSGTSGRVGELFF
TRBJ1-2 TRBD1 TRBV27 - TGTGCCAGCAGCCGACAGGGAAACTATGGCTACACCTTC CASSRQGNYGYTF
TRBJ2-3 - TRBV4-3 - TGCGCCAGCAGCCAAGATTGGGCTCGCACAGATACGCAGTATTTT CASSQDWARTDTQYF